These 8 T cell receptor beta chains were all obtained from the same sample, sequenced in a study of T cell responses to AZD1222 COVID-19 vaccine. Profiled with immunoSEQ multiplex PCR; TCRdb holds only in-frame clones, not every one. The data hold about 120,000 clones, with roughly nine tenths observed a single time. Sequenced material: peripheral blood, taken on day 0 of AZD1222 vaccination. Receptors originate from an adult in good health.

The V and J genes are TRBV28 and TRBJ1-6, with 7 bases lining up with TRBD1. Germline loops: CDR1 MDHEN, CDR2 SYDVKM. V dropped 5 bases and J dropped 0; count of bases not matched to a gene: 4. The CDR3 consists of 16 residues. CDR3 sequence: CASSEPGGSYNSPLHF. CDR3 bases: TGTGCCAGCAGTGAGCCAGGGGGCTCCTATAATTCACCCCTCCACTTT.

The chain couples TRBV27 to TRBJ1-4; D not resolved. V was cut by 11 bases and J by 7 bases, with 17 bases left in between. The CDR3 spans 13 residues. Germline V gene sequence: CDR1 MNHEY, CDR2 SMNVEV (reference sequence). CDR3 protein: CAGPGPTFEKLFF. In DNA form, the CDR3 reads TGTGCCGGGCCGGGTCCGACCTTTGAAAAACTGTTTTTT.

Only a few counts were recorded for this clone. The chain uses TRBV6-1 and TRBJ2-7; maybe TRBD1 (7 bases). Trimming removed 3 bases from V and 1 base from J, with 16 bases in between. The CDR3 extends over 16 amino acids. Germline-derived CDR1 and CDR2 are MNHNS and SASEGT. The DNA for the CDR3 is TGTGCCAGCAGTGACCCGGGACAGACTAGTTCCTACGAGCAGTACTTC. It yields the protein CASSDPGQTSSYEQYF.

The CDR3 nucleotides read TGTGCCAGCAGTGCCCAGGGGGGAAGGTATGGCTACACCTTC. Translating it yields CASSAQGGRYGYTF. This chain uses TRBV6-6 with TRBJ1-2; 7 positions match TRBD1. Germline V lookup: CDR1 MNHNY, CDR2 SVGAGI (reference sequence). This CDR3 comprises 14 residues. Unmatched junction bases numbered 8, after V lost 5 bases and J lost 5 bases.

V and J are TRBV28 and TRBJ1-4; no firm D call. Trimming cost V 2 bases and J 7 bases, with 5 bases left between them. CDR1 MDHEN and CDR2 SYDVKM come from the germline V gene. The length of the CDR3 is 12 residues. DNA for the CDR3: TGTGCCAGCAGTTTAAACAGTGAAAAACTGTTTTTT. It specifies CASSLNSEKLFF.

The chain combines TRBV19 with TRBJ2-3, with TRBD2 matching 8 bases. The CDR3 spans 18 residues. Germline V gives CDR1 LNHDA, CDR2 SQIVND (reference sequence). After removal of 0 bases from V and 4 bases from J, the junction contained 12 bases not matched to a gene. The CDR3 region is CASSIDQGGTRRPDTQYF. Here the CDR3 DNA reads TGTGCCAGTAGTATAGATCAGGGCGGGACTAGGCGTCCAGATACGCAGTATTTT.

CDR3 protein: CASSSTKTGTEAFF. Here the CDR3 DNA reads TGTGCCAGCTCATCCACAAAGACTGGCACTGAAGCTTTCTTT. The rearrangement links TRBV18 to TRBJ1-1; D not resolved. The CDR3 spans 14 residues. Germline CDR1 reads KGHSH; CDR2 reads LQKENI. The V gene lost 5 bases and the J gene lost 4 bases, with 14 bases spanning the gap.

V gene TRBV7-3 combines with J gene TRBJ2-3; no reliable D call. CDR1 is SGHTA, CDR2 FQGTGA, per germline. The CDR3 has 15 residues. V was cut by 6 bases and J by 4 bases, with 17 bases left in between. The CDR3 is CASSSAGVKADTQYF. The CDR3 DNA follows: TGTGCCAGCAGTTCGGCCGGAGTCAAAGCAGATACGCAGTATTTT. The full variable domain, with the rest looked up from reference TRBV7-3 and TRBJ2-3, is GAGVSQTPSNKVTEKGKYVELRCDPISGHTALYWYRQSLGQGPEFLIYFQGTGAADDSGLPNDRFFAVRPEGSVSTLKIQRTERGDSAVYLCASSSAGVKADTQYFGPGTRLTVL.